The 9 T cell receptor beta chains below were found in one sample sequenced in a study of Ad26.COV2.S vaccination and SARS-CoV-2 variants. Sequencing used immunoSEQ multiplex PCR; TCRdb keeps in-frame clones, though not all of them. The sample consists of a few hundred thousand clones, 92% of them appearing once. Noted treatment: around 19 received Ad26.COV2.S at low or high dose, single or two shots; about 5 received placebo; per-sample allocation not given. It was on day 63 after the first vaccine or placebo injection that samples were taken. The material was peripheral blood, obtained in a trial of Ad26.COV2.S vaccine versus placebo. The origin of the receptors is a person aged 18 to 59 who received the Ad26.COV2.S COVID-19 vaccine or a placebo.

This chain joins TRBV18 and TRBJ2-6, with D maybe TRBD2 (6 bases). The V end lost 1 base, the J end lost 1 base, and 14 bases lay between the germline ends. The CDR3 contains 18 residues. CDR1 is KGHSH and CDR2 is LQKENI in the germline V gene. The CDR3 region has the DNA TGTGCCAGCTCACCACGGGACGCGGGGAGTTCTGGGGCCAACGTCCTGACTTTC. It encodes CASSPRDAGSSGANVLTF. Looking up the rest from reference TRBV18 and TRBJ2-6 gives the full variable domain: NAGVMQNPRHLVRRRGQEARLRCSPMKGHSHVYWYRQLPEEGLKFMVYLQKENIIDESGMPKERFSAEFPKEGPSILRIQQVVRGDSAAYFCASSPRDAGSSGANVLTFGAGSRLTVL.

The V call is TRBV10-3, the J call TRBJ1-3, with TRBD1 matching 9 bases. The V gene's germline CDR1 is ENHRY and CDR2 SYGVKD. V was clipped by 7 bases and J by 0 bases; unmatched bases: 4. This CDR3 has 15 residues. The DNA of the CDR3 is TGTGCCATCAACGGACAGGGGTTCTCTGGAAACACCATATATTTT. Translating it yields CAINGQGFSGNTIYF.

The J gene is TRBJ1-1, the V gene TRBV10-1; no firm D call. In germline, CDR1 is WNHNN, CDR2 SYGVQD (reference sequence). V was shortened by 6 bases and J by 4 bases, with 12 bases between the two germline ends. The CDR3 spans 13 residues. The CDR3: CASSVNRGTEAFF. The DNA of the CDR3 is TGCGCCAGCAGCGTAAACCGGGGCACTGAAGCTTTCTTT.

The V gene is TRBV21-1, the J gene TRBJ1-1. TRBV21-1 is noted as a pseudogene. The CDR3 contains 14 residues. The CDR3 nucleotides are TGTGCCAGCAGCACATTGCACCCGGGGTGTGAAGCTTTCTTT. Translating it yields CASSTLHPGCEAFF.

The rearrangement joins TRBV10-3 to TRBJ2-4, with 10 bases lining up with TRBD1. This CDR3 is 18 amino acids long. The trim removed 2 bases at V and 0 bases at J, leaving 7 bases unmatched. Germline CDR1 ENHRY, CDR2 SYGVKD. CDR3 protein: CAISEVRGQGVAKNIQYF. The DNA of the CDR3 is TGTGCCATCAGTGAGGTCAGAGGACAGGGGGTAGCCAAAAACATTCAGTACTTC.

The gene calls are TRBV11-2 and TRBJ1-4, with D hard to call. V lost 4 bases and J lost 11, with 5 bases in between. Germline-derived CDR1 and CDR2 are SGHAT and FQNNGV. This CDR3 comprises 10 residues. CDR3 sequence (DNA): TGTGCCAGCAGCTCACCCAAACTGTTTTTT. Its protein product is CASSSPKLFF.

V usage is TRBV7-2 and J usage is TRBJ2-3, with 7 nucleotides matching TRBD2. V was pared by 7 bases and J by 3 bases, with 13 bases of the junction left unmatched. CDR1 and CDR2 (germline): SGHTA, FQGNSA. There are 16 residues in the CDR3. The CDR3 protein is CASKYLGGSLTDTQYF. As DNA, the CDR3 is TGTGCCAGCAAGTACCTCGGGGGGTCATTAACAGATACGCAGTATTTT.

The CDR3 sequence: CASSLGFQETQYF. The CDR3 nucleotides read TGCGCCAGCAGCTTGGGGTTCCAAGAGACCCAGTACTTC. This chain connects TRBV5-1 to TRBJ2-5, with unresolved D. V was trimmed by 0 bases and J by 1 base, leaving 4 bases between them. This CDR3 has 13 amino acids. Looked up from germline, CDR1 is SGHRS and CDR2 is YFSETQ.

The chain joins TRBV27 to TRBJ2-7; possibly TRBD1 or TRBD2 for D (7 bases each). V was cut by 6 bases and J by 4 bases, with 19 bases left in between. The CDR3 extends over 15 amino acids. Germline V gene lookup returns CDR1 MNHEY and CDR2 SMNVEV (reference sequence). The CDR3 spells CASSTRGGGSYEQYF. The CDR3 DNA reads TGTGCCAGCAGCACCAGGGGGGGAGGCTCATACGAGCAGTACTTC.